This TCR beta chain was profiled in a study of cytomegalovirus exposure and HLA in healthy donors. Amplification used 60 Vbeta primers and 13 Jbeta primers. The method was immunoSEQ multiplex PCR; TCRdb's version includes in-frame clones alone and lacks a portion of them. The top ten clones hold 2% to 2.5% of a sample with about 180,000 clones, approximately 81% of them seen once. Looked up from germline, CDR1 is SGDLS and CDR2 is YYNGEE. This CDR3 spans 15 amino acids. Trimming pared 0 bases from V and 6 bases from J, leaving 14 bases between. The sample holds a few counts of this clone. This receptor was identified in a woman in her 30s in good health and CMV-seronegative. This rearrangement joins TRBV9 to TRBJ2-3; D is uncertain. Sample: PBMCs. The DNA of the CDR3 is TGTGCCAGCAGCGTAGGAGGTGTAATCAGTGATACGCAGTATTTT. This sequence encodes CASSVGGVISDTQYF. Complete variable domain (other parts from reference TRBV9 and TRBJ2-3): DSGVTQTPKHLITATGQRVTLRCSPRSGDLSVYWYQQSLDQGLQFLIQYYNGEERAKGNILERFSAQQFPDLHSELNLSSLELGDSALYFCASSVGGVISDTQYFGPGTRLTVL.